The clone carrying this TCR beta chain was counted only a few times. Antigen unknown. The data were obtained in a study of T-cell reconstitution after alpha-beta-depleted transplantation in children. Unique molecular identifiers featured in how the TCRbeta library was prepared. TCRdb reanalysed the PCR reads using MiXCR and keeps one entry per CDR3 protein. The sample has about 340,000 distinct CDR3 sequences, about a sixth seen once. General study results and limits: After transplant, at about two months, alpha-beta T cells were reportedly derived from several hundred expanded graft clones.

Trimming stripped 6 bases from V and 3 bases from J, with 9 bases between. Germline CDR1 is SNHLY and CDR2 is FYNNEI. The CDR3 extends over 12 amino acids. This TCR came from a male patient between 2 and 10 years old who had a stem cell transplant for acute lymphoblastic leukemia, so the T cells may come from the graft donor. V gene TRBV2 combines with J gene TRBJ2-7; D is perhaps TRBD2 (5 bases). This material consisted of PBMCs, mostly from graft donor cells, taken 360 days after TCRalphabeta/CD19-depleted stem cell transplant. The CDR3 sequence is CASSWTYYEQYF. CDR3 nucleotides: TGTGCCAGCAGCTGGACTTACTACGAGCAGTACTTC.